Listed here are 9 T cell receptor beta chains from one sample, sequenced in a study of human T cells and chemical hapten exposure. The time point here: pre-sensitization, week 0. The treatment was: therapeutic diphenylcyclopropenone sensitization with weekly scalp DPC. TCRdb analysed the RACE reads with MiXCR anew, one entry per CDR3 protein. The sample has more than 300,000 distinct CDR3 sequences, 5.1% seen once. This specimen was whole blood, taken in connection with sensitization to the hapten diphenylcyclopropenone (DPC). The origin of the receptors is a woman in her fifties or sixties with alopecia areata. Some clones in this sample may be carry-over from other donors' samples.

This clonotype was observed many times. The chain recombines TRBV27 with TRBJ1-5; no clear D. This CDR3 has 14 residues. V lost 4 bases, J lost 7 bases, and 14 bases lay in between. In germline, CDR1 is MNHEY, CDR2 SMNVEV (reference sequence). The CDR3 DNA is TGTGCCAGCAGTTATTCACTTGTCGGACAGCCCCAGCATTTT. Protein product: CASSYSLVGQPQHF.

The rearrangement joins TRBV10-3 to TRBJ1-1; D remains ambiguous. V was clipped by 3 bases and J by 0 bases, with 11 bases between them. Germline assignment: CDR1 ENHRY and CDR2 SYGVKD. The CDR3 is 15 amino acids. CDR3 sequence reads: CAISDLVGMNTEAFF. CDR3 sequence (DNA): TGTGCCATCAGTGATTTGGTGGGGATGAACACTGAAGCTTTCTTT.

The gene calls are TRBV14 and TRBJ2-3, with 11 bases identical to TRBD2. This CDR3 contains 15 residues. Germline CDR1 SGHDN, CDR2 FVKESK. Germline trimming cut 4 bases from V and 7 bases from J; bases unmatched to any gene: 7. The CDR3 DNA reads TGTGCCAGCAGCCCCTTTAGCGGGGGGGCCTATACGCAGTATTTT. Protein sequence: CASSPFSGGAYTQYF.

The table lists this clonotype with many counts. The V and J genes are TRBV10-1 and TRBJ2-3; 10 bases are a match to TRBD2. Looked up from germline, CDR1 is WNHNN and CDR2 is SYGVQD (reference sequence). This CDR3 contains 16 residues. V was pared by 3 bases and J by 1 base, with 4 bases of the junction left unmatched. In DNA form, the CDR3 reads TGCGCCAGCAGTGAACGAGCGGGAGGGGGCACAGATACGCAGTATTTT. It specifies CASSERAGGGTDTQYF.

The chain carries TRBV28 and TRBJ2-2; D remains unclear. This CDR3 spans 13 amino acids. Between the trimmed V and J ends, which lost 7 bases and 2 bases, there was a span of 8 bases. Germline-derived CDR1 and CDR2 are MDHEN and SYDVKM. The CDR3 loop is CASKISNTGELFF. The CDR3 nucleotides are TGTGCCAGCAAAATTAGCAACACCGGGGAGCTGTTTTTT. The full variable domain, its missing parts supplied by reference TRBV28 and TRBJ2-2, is DVKVTQSSRYLVKRTGEKVFLECVQDMDHENMFWYRQDPGLGLRLIYFSYDVKMKEKGDIPEGYSVSREKKERFSLILESASTNQTSMYLCASKISNTGELFFGEGSRLTVL.

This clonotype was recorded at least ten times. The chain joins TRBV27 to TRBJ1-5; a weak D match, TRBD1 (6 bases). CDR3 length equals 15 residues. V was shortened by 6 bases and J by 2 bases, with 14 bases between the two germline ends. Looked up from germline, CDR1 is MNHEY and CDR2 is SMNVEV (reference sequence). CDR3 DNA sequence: TGTGCCAGCAGGGACGGGGGCGGTGGCAATCAGCCCCAGCATTTT. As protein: CASRDGGGGNQPQHF.

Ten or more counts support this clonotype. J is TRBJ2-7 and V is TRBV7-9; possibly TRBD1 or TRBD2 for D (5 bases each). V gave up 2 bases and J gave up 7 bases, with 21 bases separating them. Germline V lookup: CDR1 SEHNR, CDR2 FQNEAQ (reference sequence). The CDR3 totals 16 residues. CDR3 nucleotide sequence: TGTGCCAGCAGCTTATACCCAAGACGCCGGGGCGGGGAGCAGTACTTC. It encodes CASSLYPRRRGGEQYF. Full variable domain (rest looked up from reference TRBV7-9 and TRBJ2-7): DTGVSQNPRHKITKRGQNVTFRCDPISEHNRLYWYRQTLGQGPEFLTYFQNEAQLEKSRLLSDRFSAERPKGSFSTLEIQRTEQGDSAMYLCASSLYPRRRGGEQYFGPGTRLTVT.

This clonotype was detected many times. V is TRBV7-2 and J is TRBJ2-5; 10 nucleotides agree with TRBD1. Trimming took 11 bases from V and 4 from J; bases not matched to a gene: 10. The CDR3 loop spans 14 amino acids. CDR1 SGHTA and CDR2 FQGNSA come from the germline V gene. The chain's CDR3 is CARRQGAFLETQYF. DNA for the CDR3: TGTGCCCGCCGACAGGGGGCTTTCTTAGAGACCCAGTACTTC.

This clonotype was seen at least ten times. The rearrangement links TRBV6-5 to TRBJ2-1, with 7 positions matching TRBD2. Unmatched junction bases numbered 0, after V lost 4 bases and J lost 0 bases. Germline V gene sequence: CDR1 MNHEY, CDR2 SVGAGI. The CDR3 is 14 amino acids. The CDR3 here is CASSWGGSYNEQFF. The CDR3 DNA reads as TGTGCCAGCAGTTGGGGGGGCTCCTACAATGAGCAGTTCTTC.